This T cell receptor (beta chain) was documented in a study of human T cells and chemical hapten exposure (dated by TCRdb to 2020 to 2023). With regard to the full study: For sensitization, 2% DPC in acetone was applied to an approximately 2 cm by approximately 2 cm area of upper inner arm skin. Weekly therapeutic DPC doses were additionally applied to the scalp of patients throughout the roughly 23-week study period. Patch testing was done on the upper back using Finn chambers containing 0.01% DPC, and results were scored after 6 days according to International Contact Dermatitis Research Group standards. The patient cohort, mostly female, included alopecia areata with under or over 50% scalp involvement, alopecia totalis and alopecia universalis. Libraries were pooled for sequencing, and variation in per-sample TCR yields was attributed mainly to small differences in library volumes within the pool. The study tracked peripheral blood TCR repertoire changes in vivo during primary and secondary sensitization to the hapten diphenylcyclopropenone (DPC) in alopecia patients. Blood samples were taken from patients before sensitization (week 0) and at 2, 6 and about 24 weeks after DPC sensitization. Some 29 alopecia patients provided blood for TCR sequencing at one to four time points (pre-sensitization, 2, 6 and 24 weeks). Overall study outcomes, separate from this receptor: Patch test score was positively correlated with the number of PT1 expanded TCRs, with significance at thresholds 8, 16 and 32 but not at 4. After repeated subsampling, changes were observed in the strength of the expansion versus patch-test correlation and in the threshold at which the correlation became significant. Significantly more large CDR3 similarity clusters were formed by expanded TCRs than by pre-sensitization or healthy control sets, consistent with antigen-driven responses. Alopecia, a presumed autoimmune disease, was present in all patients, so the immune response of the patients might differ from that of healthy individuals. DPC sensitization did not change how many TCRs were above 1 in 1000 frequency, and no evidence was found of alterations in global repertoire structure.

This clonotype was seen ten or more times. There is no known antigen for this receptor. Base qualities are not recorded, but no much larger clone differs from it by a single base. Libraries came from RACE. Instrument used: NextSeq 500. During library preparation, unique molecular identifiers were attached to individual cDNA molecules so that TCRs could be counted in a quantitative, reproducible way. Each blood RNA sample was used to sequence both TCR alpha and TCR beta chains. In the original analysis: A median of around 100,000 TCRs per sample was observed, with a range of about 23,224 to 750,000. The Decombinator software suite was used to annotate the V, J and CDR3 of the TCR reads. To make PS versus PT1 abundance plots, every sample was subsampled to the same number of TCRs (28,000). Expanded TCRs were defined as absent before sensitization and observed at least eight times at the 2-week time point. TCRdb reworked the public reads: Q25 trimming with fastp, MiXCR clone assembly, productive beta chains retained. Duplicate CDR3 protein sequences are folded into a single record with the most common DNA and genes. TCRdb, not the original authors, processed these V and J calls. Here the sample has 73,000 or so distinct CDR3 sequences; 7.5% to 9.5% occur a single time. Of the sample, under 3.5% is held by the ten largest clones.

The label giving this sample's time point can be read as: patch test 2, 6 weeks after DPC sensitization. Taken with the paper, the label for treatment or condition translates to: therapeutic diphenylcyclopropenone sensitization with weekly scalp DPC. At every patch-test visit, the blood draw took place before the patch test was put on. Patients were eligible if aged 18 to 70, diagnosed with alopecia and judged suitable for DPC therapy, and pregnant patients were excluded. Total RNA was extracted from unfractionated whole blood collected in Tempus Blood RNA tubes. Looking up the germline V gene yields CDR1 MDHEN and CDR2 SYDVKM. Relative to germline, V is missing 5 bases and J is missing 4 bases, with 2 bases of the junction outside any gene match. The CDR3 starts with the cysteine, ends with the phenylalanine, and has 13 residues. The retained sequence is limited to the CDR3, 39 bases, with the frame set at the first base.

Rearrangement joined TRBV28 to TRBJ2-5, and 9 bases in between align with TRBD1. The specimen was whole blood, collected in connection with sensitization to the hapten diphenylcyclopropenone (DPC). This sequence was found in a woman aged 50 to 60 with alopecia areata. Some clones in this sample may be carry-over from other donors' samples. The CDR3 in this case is CASSRTGAETQYF. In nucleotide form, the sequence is TGTGCCAGCAGTCGGACAGGGGCAGAGACCCAGTACTTC.